The 13 T cell receptor beta chains below all came from one sample that was sequenced in a study of blood T cell repertoires in COVID-19. Repertoires were generated with immunoSEQ multiplex PCR, while TCRdb's copy carries only in-frame clones and drops some. Of approximately 70,000 clones listed, 87% are singletons. Sequencing was carried out using peripheral blood. The receptors were gathered from a woman aged 45-60 years with COVID-19, enrolled during active disease.

This clone was seen a handful of times. V gene TRBV27 combines with J gene TRBJ2-2, with D perhaps TRBD2 (6 bases). This CDR3 is built from 14 residues. CDR1 and CDR2 from the germline V gene are MNHEY and SMNVEV (reference sequence). V was trimmed by 8 bases and J by 5 bases, leaving 15 bases between them. CDR3 DNA sequence: TGTGCCAGCCGCATTATGGGGAGGACCGGGGAGCTGTTTTTT. As protein: CASRIMGRTGELFF.

This chain joins TRBV3-1 (or the pseudogene TRBV3-2) and TRBJ2-3, with D tentatively TRBD1 (5 bases). The germline V gene has CDR1 LGHDT and CDR2 YNNKEL (reference sequence). V lost 4 bases and J lost 6, with 20 bases in between. There are 16 residues in the CDR3. The CDR3 here is CASSPAGWGDDDTQYF. CDR3 in DNA: TGTGCCAGCAGCCCGGCCGGGTGGGGCGACGACGATACGCAGTATTTT.

The chain's CDR3 is CASSPEEGGLSIFSGANVLTF. The CDR3 DNA sequence: TGTGCCAGCAGCCCTGAGGAGGGGGGGCTCTCTATATTCTCTGGGGCCAACGTCCTGACTTTC. The chain carries TRBV4-2 and TRBJ2-6; TRBD2 might be the D (7 bases). The CDR3 spans 21 residues. Trimming shortened V by 4 bases and J by 0 bases, and 25 bases separated the two germline ends. CDR1 and CDR2 from the germline V gene are LGHNA and YNFKEQ.

This clone was counted a single time. The chain carries TRBV14 and TRBJ1-4; TRBD1 might be the D (6 bases). The CDR3 has 15 residues. The V end was cut by 2 bases, the J end by 3 bases, with 10 bases between. The germline V gene has CDR1 SGHDN and CDR2 FVKESK. CDR3 amino acids: CASSQLRGPNEKLFF. In DNA, the CDR3 is TGTGCCAGCAGCCAACTCAGGGGCCCTAATGAAAAACTGTTTTTT.

The rearrangement joins TRBV14 to TRBJ2-2; D not certain. V was cut by 1 base and J by 5 bases, with 11 bases left in between. The CDR3 totals 15 residues. Germline V gene lookup returns CDR1 SGHDN and CDR2 FVKESK. Here the CDR3 reads CASSQVISGTGELFF. In DNA, the CDR3 is TGTGCCAGCAGCCAAGTAATCTCCGGGACCGGGGAGCTGTTTTTT.

The CDR3 region has the DNA TGTGCCAGCAGCCCGGGAAGGCTTACCTACGAGCAGTACTTC. Protein product: CASSPGRLTYEQYF. The chain combines TRBV7-8 with TRBJ2-7; D is perhaps TRBD2 (5 bases). Trimming pared 5 bases from V and 2 bases from J, leaving 13 bases between. CDR1 SGHVS and CDR2 FQNEAQ come from the germline V gene. The CDR3 totals 14 residues.

The chain couples TRBV28 to TRBJ2-7, with D tentatively TRBD1 (6 bases). The CDR3 sequence is 14 residues long. Trimming shortened V by 6 bases and J by 1 base, and 13 bases separated the two germline ends. Per germline, CDR1 MDHEN and CDR2 SYDVKM. CDR3 DNA sequence: TGTGCCAGCAGCCTTTGGGACAAGTCCTACGAGCAGTACTTC. This sequence encodes CASSLWDKSYEQYF.

This CDR3 reads CASSLPGLQNTEAFF. The DNA for the CDR3 is TGTGCCAGCAGCTTACCGGGGTTACAGAACACTGAAGCTTTCTTT. The V call is TRBV5-6, the J call TRBJ1-1; no clear D. The CDR3 is 15 amino acids. Per the germline V gene, CDR1 is SGHDT and CDR2 is YYEEEE. V was pared by 2 bases and J by 1 base, with 12 bases between.

The CDR3 loop is CASSLRRGAYNEQFF. Here the CDR3 DNA reads TGTGCCAGCAGCTTAAGAAGGGGCGCCTACAATGAGCAGTTCTTC. V and J are TRBV7-9 and TRBJ2-1; possible D gene TRBD1, 5 bases. The ends were cut back, 2 bases at V and 2 bases at J, with 10 bases in the middle. The length of the CDR3 is 15 residues. CDR1 and CDR2 (germline): SEHNR, FQNEAQ (reference sequence).

The chain carries TRBV5-4 and TRBJ2-3, with a possible D match to TRBD1 (6 bases). This CDR3 contains 15 residues. CDR1 and CDR2 from the germline V gene are SGHNT and YYREEE (reference sequence). V gave up 2 bases and J gave up 2 bases, with 12 bases separating them. CDR3 DNA sequence: TGTGCCAGCAGCTTCCCGGACAGATACACAGATACGCAGTATTTT. Translation: CASSFPDRYTDTQYF.

V usage is TRBV2 and J usage is TRBJ1-6; TRBD1 agrees at 9 bases. CDR3 length: 12 amino acids. Germline values: CDR1 SNHLY, CDR2 FYNNEI. The V and J ends lost 8 bases and 11 bases, in that order; junction bases with no gene match: 4. The CDR3 DNA reads TGTGCCAGCGGGACAGGGATGGCACCCCTCCACTTT. Translated: CASGTGMAPLHF.

In DNA form, the CDR3 reads TGTGCCAGCAGTCTCGGACAGTTCTCCTACGAGCAGTACTTC. It yields the protein CASSLGQFSYEQYF. J is TRBJ2-7 and V is TRBV28; a possible D gene is TRBD1 (6 bases). Trimming removed 5 bases at V and 0 bases at J, with 11 bases between. CDR3 length equals 14 residues. Germline lookup yields CDR1 MDHEN and CDR2 SYDVKM.

This clone has only one observation. The chain carries TRBV19 and TRBJ2-7; a possible D gene is TRBD1 (6 bases). With 8 bases removed from V and 3 bases from J, the gap between germline ends came to 20 bases. Germline lookup yields CDR1 LNHDA and CDR2 SQIVND (reference sequence). This CDR3 has 15 residues. CDR3 sequence: CASRNGKTGDYEQYF. The CDR3 DNA reads TGTGCCAGTCGAAACGGAAAGACAGGCGACTACGAGCAGTACTTC.